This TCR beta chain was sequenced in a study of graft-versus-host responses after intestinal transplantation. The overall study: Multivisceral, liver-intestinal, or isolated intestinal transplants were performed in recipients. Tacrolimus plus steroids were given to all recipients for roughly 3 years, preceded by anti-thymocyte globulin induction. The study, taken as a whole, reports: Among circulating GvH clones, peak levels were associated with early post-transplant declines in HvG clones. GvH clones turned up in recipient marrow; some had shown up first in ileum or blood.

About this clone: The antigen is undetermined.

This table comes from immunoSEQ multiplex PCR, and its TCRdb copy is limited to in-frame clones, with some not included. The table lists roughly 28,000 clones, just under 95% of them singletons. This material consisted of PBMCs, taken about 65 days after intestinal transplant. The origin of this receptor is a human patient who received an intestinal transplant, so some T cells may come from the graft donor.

The DNA of the CDR3 is TGTGCCTGGAGTAAGGGCGGGGGAAGGGAGACCCAGTACTTC. This encodes CAWSKGGGRETQYF. J is TRBJ2-5 and V is TRBV30, with TRBD2 matching 7 bases. The CDR3 is 14 amino acids. Germline assignment: CDR1 GTSNPN and CDR2 SVGIG (reference sequence). Trimming removed 2 bases from V and 5 bases from J; junction bases left unmatched: 8.